Following are 25 T cell receptor beta chains from one sample sequenced in a study of cytomegalovirus exposure and HLA in healthy donors. This table comes from immunoSEQ multiplex PCR, and its TCRdb copy is limited to in-frame clones, with some not included. This table holds 90,000 to 150,000 clones, more than 75% found once. Sequencing was carried out using PBMCs. Every receptor here comes from a woman aged 30 to 39 in good health and CMV-seronegative.

This clone was recorded only once. The chain uses TRBV5-1 and TRBJ2-5, with D perhaps matching TRBD1 (6 bases). The CDR3 length is 14 residues. V was trimmed by 4 bases and J by 2 bases, leaving 12 bases between them. The germline gives CDR1 SGHRS, CDR2 YFSETQ. The CDR3 DNA is TGCGCCAGCAGCAGGGGGACAATACAAGAGACCCAGTACTTC. Translation gives CASSRGTIQETQYF.

The table lists this clone with a few counts. The chain combines TRBV11-2 with TRBJ1-2; no definite D call. The CDR3 totals 14 residues. Germline-derived CDR1 and CDR2 are SGHAT and FQNNGV. The V end was cut by 2 bases, the J end by 4 bases, with 11 bases between. The CDR3 coding sequence is TGTGCCAGCAGCTTATTAAGCGAGGGCTATGGCTACACCTTC. It yields the protein CASSLLSEGYGYTF.

This chain uses TRBV9 with TRBJ2-2, with D tentatively TRBD1 (5 bases). The CDR3 is 15 residues long. V was shortened by 0 bases and J by 4 bases, with 10 bases between the two germline ends. Germline V gives CDR1 SGDLS, CDR2 YYNGEE. The CDR3 here is CASSVVAGITGELFF. The CDR3 coding sequence is TGTGCCAGCAGCGTAGTGGCAGGGATCACCGGGGAGCTGTTTTTT.

The chain carries TRBV7-4 and TRBJ1-3; D is uncertain. The V end was cut by 7 bases, the J end by 0 bases, with 22 bases between. The CDR3 loop spans 18 amino acids. Germline values: CDR1 SGHVT, CDR2 SQSDAQ. This CDR3 is CASKAEARKTNSGNTIYF. The CDR3 DNA reads TGTGCCAGCAAGGCGGAGGCACGTAAGACAAACTCTGGAAACACCATATATTTT.

The chain is built from TRBV4-3 and TRBJ2-3; 8 bases map to TRBD2. The CDR3 sequence is 16 residues long. Trimming took 3 bases from V and 0 from J; bases not matched to a gene: 5. Per germline, CDR1 LGHNA and CDR2 YSLEER. CDR3 DNA sequence: TGCGCCAGCAGCCAGGAACTAGCGGCTAGCACAGATACGCAGTATTTT. This sequence encodes CASSQELAASTDTQYF.

This chain links TRBV29-1 with TRBJ1-2; the D gene is possibly TRBD1 (6 bases). The CDR3 totals 14 residues. CDR1 and CDR2 from the germline V gene are SQVTM and ANQGSEA. V lost 0 bases and J 4 bases, leaving 12 bases between the germline ends. This chain's CDR3 is CSVEEVQGSYGYTF. The CDR3 DNA follows: TGCAGCGTTGAAGAAGTACAGGGAAGCTATGGCTACACCTTC.

This chain links TRBV7-8 with TRBJ2-5; 11 positions match TRBD1. The CDR3 covers 15 residues. V was clipped by 5 bases and J by 5 bases; unmatched bases: 7. Per germline, CDR1 SGHVS and CDR2 FQNEAQ. CDR3 nucleotide sequence: TGTGCCAGCAGCGCGAGGGACAGGGGGTTGGAGACCCAGTACTTC. This sequence encodes CASSARDRGLETQYF.

The J gene is TRBJ1-5, the V gene TRBV19; 8 bases map to TRBD1. The germline V gene encodes CDR1 LNHDA and CDR2 SQIVND (reference sequence). This CDR3 spans 15 amino acids. Unmatched junction bases numbered 6, after V lost 6 bases and J lost 2 bases. This chain's CDR3 is CASRLDRAGNQPQHF. DNA for the CDR3: TGTGCCAGTAGGCTGGACAGGGCGGGCAATCAGCCCCAGCATTTT.

V is TRBV27 and J is TRBJ1-2, with D unresolved. Germline CDR1 MNHEY, CDR2 SMNVEV (reference sequence). CDR3 length: 15 residues. The V end lost 5 bases, the J end lost 8 bases, and 21 bases lay between the germline ends. Here the CDR3 DNA reads TGTGCCAGCAGTCCCCTCGGCCTGGCGGGTTTGGGCTACACCTTC. Protein sequence: CASSPLGLAGLGYTF.

The CDR3: CASSPGQGASETQYF. The DNA for the CDR3 is TGTGCCAGCAGCCCAGGACAGGGGGCTTCAGAGACCCAGTACTTC. The gene calls are TRBV7-6 and TRBJ2-5, with TRBD1 matching 11 bases. The CDR3 sequence is 15 residues long. Per germline, CDR1 SGHVS and CDR2 FNYEAQ. The ends lost 5 bases at V and 4 bases at J; junction bases unmatched: 6.

The chain combines TRBV5-1 with TRBJ2-5, with 13 bases aligning to TRBD2. In germline, CDR1 is SGHRS, CDR2 YFSETQ. The ends lost 2 bases at V and 4 bases at J; junction bases unmatched: 5. The CDR3 extends over 16 amino acids. CDR3 DNA sequence: TGCGCCAGCAGCTTAAAACTAGCGGGGGGGCGAGAGACCCAGTACTTC. Translated: CASSLKLAGGRETQYF. The full variable domain, completed using reference TRBV5-1 and TRBJ2-5, is KAGVTQTPRYLIKTRGQQVTLSCSPISGHRSVSWYQQTPGQGLQFLFEYFSETQRNKGNFPGRFSGRQFSNSRSEMNVSTLELGDSALYLCASSLKLAGGRETQYFGPGTRLLVL.

The rearrangement uses TRBV11-2 and TRBJ1-6; the D gene is possibly TRBD1 (5 bases). Germline-derived CDR1 and CDR2 are SGHAT and FQNNGV. The CDR3 is 14 residues long. Trimming took 4 bases from V and 10 from J, leaving 14 bases between them. CDR3 nucleotide sequence: TGTGCCAGCAGCTCTCAGCAGGGAAACTCACCCCTCCACTTT. Translating it yields CASSSQQGNSPLHF.

The rearrangement links TRBV6-1 to TRBJ2-4, with TRBD1 matching 11 bases. J lost 5 bases, V lost 5 bases, and 5 bases had no gene match. Per germline, CDR1 MNHNS and CDR2 SASEGT. CDR3 length equals 15 residues. The DNA for the CDR3 is TGTGCCAGCAGTCAGGACAGGGGGCCGGAAAACATTCAGTACTTC. Its translation is CASSQDRGPENIQYF.

The chain links TRBV6-5 to TRBJ2-7; 10 nucleotides agree with TRBD1. Germline trimming cut 4 bases from V and 0 bases from J; bases unmatched to any gene: 6. This CDR3 is 16 amino acids long. CDR1 is MNHEY, CDR2 SVGAGI, per germline. The CDR3 loop is CASSSTGGGSSYEQYF. Here the CDR3 DNA reads TGTGCCAGCAGTTCGACAGGGGGCGGGAGCTCCTACGAGCAGTACTTC.

V is TRBV21-1 and J is TRBJ2-2; the table assigns TRBD2, which was not confirmed against the DNA. TRBV21-1 is noted as a pseudogene. The CDR3 is made up of 14 amino acids. The CDR3 protein is CASSQERRTGELFF. The CDR3 coding sequence is TGTGCCAGCAGCCAAGAGAGAAGAACCGGGGAGCTGTTTTTT.

The chain joins TRBV4-3 to TRBJ2-3, with TRBD1 as a possible D gene (5 bases). CDR1 is LGHNA, CDR2 YSLEER, per germline. Trimming took 1 base from V and 3 from J, leaving 14 bases between them. The CDR3 totals 16 residues. The CDR3 region is CASSQGWQGPTDTQYF. CDR3 DNA: TGCGCCAGCAGCCAAGGGTGGCAGGGTCCGACAGATACGCAGTATTTT.

This clone was seen once. V gene TRBV7-2 combines with J gene TRBJ1-4; D may be TRBD1 (6 bases). This CDR3 is 15 amino acids long. V gave up 5 bases and J gave up 5 bases, with 15 bases separating them. CDR1 is SGHTA, CDR2 FQGNSA, per germline. The CDR3 spells CASSPNAGENEKLFF. The CDR3, as DNA: TGTGCCAGCAGCCCCAATGCAGGGGAGAATGAAAAACTGTTTTTT.

The V call is TRBV10-3, the J call TRBJ2-1, with D tentatively TRBD2 (6 bases). V was pared by 2 bases and J by 5 bases, with 13 bases between. The CDR3 is 15 amino acids. Germline CDR1 is ENHRY and CDR2 is SYGVKD. CDR3 sequence: CAISETSSVNNEQFF. DNA for the CDR3: TGTGCCATCAGTGAGACCTCTAGCGTAAACAATGAGCAGTTCTTC.

The chain has TRBV7-6 and TRBJ2-2; D may be TRBD1 (6 bases). Germline lookup yields CDR1 SGHVS and CDR2 FNYEAQ. V was clipped by 5 bases and J by 6 bases, with 19 bases between them. This CDR3 has 16 residues. The CDR3 DNA reads as TGTGCCAGCAGCCCCCGTAGGGGCAGGGGTCCCGGGGAGCTGTTTTTT. As protein: CASSPRRGRGPGELFF.

By share of the sample, this clone is medium-sized. The V and J genes are TRBV6-1 and TRBJ1-5; D not resolved. The V gene's germline CDR1 is MNHNS and CDR2 SASEGT. The CDR3 covers 17 residues. The V and J ends lost 2 bases and 2 bases respectively, with 16 bases between them. The DNA of the CDR3 is TGTGCCAGCAGTGAAAGCATCGCGGGAGGAGGCAATCAGCCCCAGCATTTT. Its protein is CASSESIAGGGNQPQHF.

This rearrangement joins TRBV6-6 to TRBJ2-5; D possibly corresponds to TRBD1 (6 bases). Per germline, CDR1 MNHNY and CDR2 SVGAGI (reference sequence). CDR3 size: 15 residues. V was shortened by 6 bases and J by 1 base, with 15 bases between the two germline ends. This CDR3 is CASSRDQGSQETQYF. In DNA, the CDR3 is TGTGCCAGCAGCCGTGATCAGGGGTCCCAAGAGACCCAGTACTTC.

The chain joins TRBV5-6 to TRBJ2-3, with 13 bases that match TRBD2. The V and J ends lost 4 bases and 8 bases, in that order; junction bases with no gene match: 16. Germline V gives CDR1 SGHDT, CDR2 YYEEEE. This CDR3 comprises 18 residues. The CDR3 region is CASSHRLAGGLPRGTQYF. The CDR3 nucleotides read TGTGCCAGCAGCCACCGACTAGCGGGGGGCCTCCCCAGGGGTACGCAGTATTTT.

The V and J genes are TRBV7-9 and TRBJ1-3; a possible D gene is TRBD1 (5 bases). The V end lost 5 bases, the J end lost 0 bases, and 14 bases lay between the germline ends. Germline V CDR1 and CDR2: SEHNR, FQNEAQ (reference sequence). CDR3 length equals 16 residues. In nucleotides, the CDR3 is TGTGCCAGCAGCCCGAGGACACCCTTCTCTGGAAACACCATATATTTT. Encoded protein: CASSPRTPFSGNTIYF.

V usage is TRBV2 and J usage is TRBJ1-5, with D possibly being TRBD1 (6 bases). The germline V gene has CDR1 SNHLY and CDR2 FYNNEI. Trimming removed 6 bases at V and 0 bases at J, with 9 bases between. The CDR3 runs 14 residues. CDR3 region: CASRAGVSNQPQHF. CDR3 DNA: TGTGCCAGCAGGGCAGGGGTTAGCAATCAGCCCCAGCATTTT.

This clone was recorded once. The DNA for the CDR3 is TGTGCCAGCAGTACGGTAACAGGGGTGACCGGGGAGCTGTTTTTT. It codes for CASSTVTGVTGELFF. The V gene is TRBV2, the J gene TRBJ2-2; TRBD1 matches at 7 bases. V shed 5 bases and J 5 bases; nucleotides not matched to a gene: 8. Germline lookup yields CDR1 SNHLY and CDR2 FYNNEI. CDR3 size: 15 residues.